This TCR beta chain was sequenced during a study of blood T cell repertoires in COVID-19. The germline CDR1 and CDR2 sequences are SGHNT and YENEEA. The CDR3 consists of 15 residues. V shed 5 bases and J 6 bases; nucleotides not matched to a gene: 3. TCRdb's table, derived via immunoSEQ multiplex PCR, lists solely in-frame clones and lacks some. Among over 200,000 clones, 88% were seen once, and the ten largest hold around 1.4%. This receptor was identified in a man in his late teens or twenties with active or convalescent COVID-19. The sequenced material came from peripheral blood. V is TRBV11-3 and J is TRBJ2-3; 15 nucleotides line up with TRBD2. In nucleotides, the CDR3 is TGTGCCAGCAGCCGGGGACTAGCGGGAGGTGATACGCAGTATTTT. This translates into CASSRGLAGGDTQYF.